Listed below are T cell receptor beta chains from one sample, sequenced in a study of blood T cell repertoires in COVID-19. The assay was immunoSEQ multiplex PCR, and TCRdb's table has in-frame clones only and misses some. This table holds about 120,000 clones, 78% found once. Sequenced input: peripheral blood. Receptors originate from a man between 65 and 85 years old with acute or convalescent COVID-19. CDR3s include the opening cysteine and the closing phenylalanine or tryptophan. A D gene is named only where the DNA matches it firmly. Some rows mark clone size as missing; the rest say once, few, many or name a class of expanded clone.

>-|TRBV5-1|TRBD1|TRBJ1-1
CASSPFPDRGNTEAFF
TGCGCCAGCAGCCCCTTCCCTGACAGGGGGAACACTGAAGCTTTCTTT
>-|TRBV5-4|-|TRBJ1-2
CASSDRDTSEGYGYTF
TGTGCCAGCAGCGACCGGGACACCAGTGAGGGCTATGGCTACACCTTC
>-|TRBV15|-|TRBJ1-1
CATSRDKMNTEAFF
TGTGCCACCAGCAGAGATAAAATGAACACTGAAGCTTTCTTT
>-|TRBV2|-|TRBJ1-2
CASKGQGLLRDGYTF
TGTGCCAGCAAAGGTCAAGGGTTATTGAGGGATGGCTACACCTTC
>few|TRBV7-9|-|TRBJ2-1
CASSPGEGVYNEQFF
TGTGCCAGCAGTCCAGGAGAGGGAGTTTACAATGAGCAGTTCTTC
>-|TRBV9|TRBD1|TRBJ1-4
CASSVEQGGHEKLFF
TGTGCCAGCAGCGTAGAACAGGGGGGGCATGAAAAACTGTTTTTT
>-|TRBV29-1|TRBD1|TRBJ1-1
CSALDRGLWAFF
TGCAGCGCTCTTGACAGGGGATTGTGGGCTTTCTTT
>-|TRBV3-1/TRBV3-2|TRBD2|TRBJ2-3
CASSQVAGVDTQYF
TGTGCCAGCAGCCAAGTAGCGGGGGTGGATACGCAGTATTTT
>-|TRBV4-3|-|TRBJ1-2
CASSQDSRVGGYTF
TGCGCCAGCAGCCAAGATTCCAGGGTTGGTGGCTACACCTTC
>-|TRBV6-5|TRBD1|TRBJ2-7
CASSGQGEYEQYF
TGTGCCAGTTCGGGACAGGGAGAGTACGAGCAGTACTTC
>-|TRBV27|TRBD1|TRBJ1-6
CASREQGANNSPLHF
TGTGCCAGCAGGGAACAGGGGGCCAATAATTCACCCCTCCACTTT
>-|TRBV4-3|-|TRBJ1-2
CASSQVPRIYGYTF
TGCGCCAGCAGCCAAGTACCCAGGATCTATGGCTACACCTTC
>once|TRBV9|-|TRBJ2-3
CASSAALQGTDTQYF
TGTGCCAGCAGCGCCGCTTTACAGGGAACAGATACGCAGTATTTT
>-|TRBV19|TRBD1|TRBJ2-2
CASKRGLDTGELFF
TGTGCCAGTAAGAGGGGGCTGGACACCGGGGAGCTGTTTTTT
>-|TRBV6-5|-|TRBJ2-7
CASSYSALGANYEQYF
TGTGCCAGCAGTTACTCGGCGTTAGGGGCTAATTACGAGCAGTACTTC
>-|TRBV18|-|TRBJ1-1
CASSPQQGGVGTEAFF
TGTGCCAGCTCACCCCAGCAAGGAGGGGTAGGCACTGAAGCTTTCTTT
>few|TRBV7-6|-|TRBJ1-2
CASSPGANYGYTF
TGTGCCAGCAGCCCCGGAGCTAACTATGGCTACACCTTC
>few|TRBV6-6|-|TRBJ2-7
CASLDRSYEQYF
TGTGCCAGTCTAGACAGGAGCTACGAGCAGTACTTC
>-|TRBV4-1|TRBD1|TRBJ2-2
CASSQEPDRVAGELFF
TGCGCCAGCAGCCAAGAACCCGACAGGGTCGCCGGGGAGCTGTTTTTT
>once|TRBV2|TRBD1|TRBJ2-7
CASRKDRGLLGEQYF
TGTGCCAGCAGAAAGGACAGGGGCCTATTAGGGGAGCAGTACTTC
>-|TRBV19|TRBD1|TRBJ1-5
CASSISDRNNQPQHF
TGTGCCAGTAGTATATCGGACAGGAACAATCAGCCCCAGCATTTT
>-|TRBV5-4|TRBD2|TRBJ2-3
CASSLAGTDTQYF
TGTGCCAGCAGTTTAGCGGGGACAGATACGCAGTATTTT
>-|TRBV4-1|-|TRBJ2-5
CASSQPYSKQETQYF
TGCGCCAGCAGCCAACCTTACAGTAAACAAGAGACCCAGTACTTC
>-|TRBV3-1/TRBV3-2|TRBD1|TRBJ1-1
CASSQRTGAAATEAFF
TGTGCCAGCAGCCAAAGGACAGGGGCCGCGGCGACTGAAGCTTTCTTT
>-|TRBV9|TRBD1|TRBJ1-3
CASSYGQGTGNTIYF
TGTGCCAGCAGCTACGGACAGGGAACTGGAAACACCATATATTTT
>-|TRBV4-2|-|TRBJ1-2
CASSHPREQNYGYTF
TGTGCCAGCAGCCACCCGCGGGAACAAAACTATGGCTACACCTTC
>-|TRBV7-9|-|TRBJ1-6
CASRGARNSPLHF
TGTGCCAGTCGGGGGGCACGTAATTCACCCCTCCACTTT
>few|TRBV19|TRBD1|TRBJ2-7
CASSDVRDRGSYEQYF
TGTGCCAGTAGTGACGTCCGGGACAGGGGCTCCTACGAGCAGTACTTC
>-|TRBV7-6|-|TRBJ1-1
CASSRDENTEAFF
TGTGCCAGCAGCCGGGATGAGAACACTGAAGCTTTCTTT
>few|TRBV5-4|-|TRBJ1-2
CASSLARADYGYTF
TGTGCCAGCAGCTTGGCCAGGGCGGACTATGGCTACACCTTC
>-|TRBV5-8|-|TRBJ2-3
CASSLPGADTQYF
TGTGCCAGCAGCCTCCCGGGGGCAGATACGCAGTATTTT